Below, 18 T cell receptor beta chains from the same sample are listed, as sequenced in a study of T cells in localized non-small cell lung cancer. Method: immunoSEQ multiplex PCR; TCRdb's copy keeps in-frame clones and lacks some. The table records more than 50,000 clones, under 85% of them present only once. The starting material was peripheral blood, obtained before any cancer treatment. The receptor set was obtained from a female donor over 55 with stage II squamous cell lung carcinoma.

The chain has TRBV7-2 and TRBJ2-7; D unclear. V was shortened by 3 bases and J by 2 bases, with 8 bases between the two germline ends. Germline V gene sequence: CDR1 SGHTA, CDR2 FQGNSA. The CDR3 runs 13 residues. CDR3 sequence (DNA): TGTGCCAGCAGCTTCGGTCCGGCCTACGAGCAGTACTTC. Its protein is CASSFGPAYEQYF. Combining the CDR3 with reference TRBV7-2 and TRBJ2-7 gives the whole variable domain GAGVSQSPSNKVTEKGKDVELRCDPISGHTALYWYRQSLGQGLEFLIYFQGNSAPDKSGLPSDRFSAERTGGSVSTLTIQRTQQEDSAVYLCASSFGPAYEQYFGPGTRLTVT.

V gene TRBV5-1 combines with J gene TRBJ2-1, with 11 bases that match TRBD1. There are 16 residues in the CDR3. CDR1 SGHRS and CDR2 YFSETQ come from the germline V gene. The V and J ends lost 7 bases and 1 base, in that order; junction bases with no gene match: 7. The CDR3 sequence: CASGQGASESYNEQFF. In DNA, the CDR3 is TGCGCCAGCGGACAGGGGGCAAGTGAGTCCTACAATGAGCAGTTCTTC.

The chain recombines TRBV6-1 with TRBJ1-6; D is undetermined. The germline CDR1 and CDR2 sequences are MNHNS and SASEGT. The CDR3 runs 15 residues. V lost 2 bases to trimming and J lost 8 bases, with 13 bases between them. The CDR3 spells CASSENWRTYSPLHF. The CDR3 DNA reads TGTGCCAGCAGTGAAAACTGGCGAACGTATTCACCCCTCCACTTT.

This CDR3 reads CASSPDYLSTDTQYF. CDR3 bases: TGTGCCAGCAGCCCTGACTACCTAAGCACAGATACGCAGTATTTT. V usage is TRBV7-2 and J usage is TRBJ2-3; possibly TRBD2 for D (5 bases). The V gene's germline CDR1 is SGHTA and CDR2 FQGNSA. The CDR3 has 15 amino acids. Trimming took off 5 bases at V and 0 bases at J, with 12 bases between the two ends.

The V and J genes are TRBV27 and TRBJ1-1; D remains unclear. The germline V gene encodes CDR1 MNHEY and CDR2 SMNVEV (reference sequence). Trimming cost V 6 bases and J 4 bases, with 12 bases left between them. This CDR3 is 13 amino acids long. This chain's CDR3 is CASSSTAGTEAFF. The CDR3 DNA reads TGTGCCAGCAGCTCGACTGCCGGCACTGAAGCTTTCTTT.

The chain employs TRBV7-8 and TRBJ1-1; D not resolved. V was clipped by 0 bases and J by 0 bases, with 5 bases between them. The CDR3 contains 14 residues. Per germline, CDR1 SGHVS and CDR2 FQNEAQ. In DNA, the CDR3 is TGTGCCAGCAGCTTAGCAGAAATGAACACTGAAGCTTTCTTT. Protein product: CASSLAEMNTEAFF.

The chain has TRBV5-1 and TRBJ2-5; 7 bases line up with TRBD1. V was clipped by 0 bases and J by 12 bases; unmatched bases: 8. Germline CDR1 is SGHRS and CDR2 is YFSETQ. This CDR3 is built from 13 residues. The CDR3 spells CASSLAPGQSKYF. The CDR3 region has the DNA TGCGCCAGCAGCTTGGCCCCGGGACAGAGTAAGTACTTC. Filled out from reference TRBV5-1 and TRBJ2-5, the complete variable domain reads KAGVTQTPRYLIKTRGQQVTLSCSPISGHRSVSWYQQTPGQGLQFLFEYFSETQRNKGNFPGRFSGRQFSNSRSEMNVSTLELGDSALYLCASSLAPGQSKYFGPGTRLLVL.

The V and J genes are TRBV6-5 and TRBJ2-1, with D maybe TRBD2 (6 bases). V shed 5 bases and J shed 5 bases, with 10 bases lying between them. The germline V gene encodes CDR1 MNHEY and CDR2 SVGAGI. There are 13 residues in the CDR3. The CDR3 bases are TGTGCCAGCAGTATGGGGGGAGACAATGAGCAGTTCTTC. The encoded protein is CASSMGGDNEQFF.

This rearrangement joins TRBV6-6 to TRBJ1-1; D might be TRBD1 (6 bases). V lost 6 bases and J 5 bases, leaving 16 bases between the germline ends. The CDR3 has 14 residues. Germline CDR1 is MNHNY and CDR2 is SVGAGI (reference sequence). CDR3 sequence reads: CASRPSRGETEAFF. CDR3 in DNA: TGTGCCAGCAGACCGAGTAGGGGGGAAACTGAAGCTTTCTTT.

This clone was detected a few times. The CDR3 sequence is CASSLGPGENTEAFF. CDR3 coding DNA: TGCGCCAGCAGCCTGGGGCCGGGGGAGAACACTGAAGCTTTCTTT. The chain links TRBV5-1 to TRBJ1-1; a weak D match, TRBD1 (5 bases). The CDR3 length is 15 residues. Germline V CDR1 and CDR2: SGHRS, YFSETQ. V was clipped by 4 bases and J by 1 base, with 14 bases between them.

The DNA of the CDR3 is TGTGCCAGCAGCTTAGGAGCAGCACTCTATGGCTACACCTTC. Translation gives CASSLGAALYGYTF. V usage is TRBV11-2 and J usage is TRBJ1-2; D is unresolved. CDR3 length equals 14 residues. The ends were cut back, 1 base at V and 4 bases at J, with 10 bases in the middle. Germline V gene lookup returns CDR1 SGHAT and CDR2 FQNNGV.

The chain recombines TRBV30 with TRBJ2-5; D possibly corresponds to TRBD2 (6 bases). CDR1 is GTSNPN, CDR2 SVGIG, per germline (reference sequence). This CDR3 spans 15 amino acids. Trimming shortened V by 3 bases and J by 3 bases, and 17 bases separated the two germline ends. This chain's CDR3 is CAWRTPTRGKETQYF. CDR3 nucleotide sequence: TGTGCCTGGAGGACCCCAACCCGGGGGAAAGAGACCCAGTACTTC.

The chain carries TRBV7-2 and TRBJ1-5; tentatively, D is TRBD1 (5 bases). Trimming cost V 3 bases and J 2 bases, with 20 bases left between them. Looked up from germline, CDR1 is SGHTA and CDR2 is FQGNSA. This CDR3 contains 18 residues. The DNA of the CDR3 is TGTGCCAGCAGCTTGGGGGGTATGGGATGGGATGGCAATCAGCCCCAGCATTTT. This gives the protein CASSLGGMGWDGNQPQHF. The full variable domain, completed using reference TRBV7-2 and TRBJ1-5, is GAGVSQSPSNKVTEKGKDVELRCDPISGHTALYWYRQSLGQGLEFLIYFQGNSAPDKSGLPSDRFSAERTGGSVSTLTIQRTQQEDSAVYLCASSLGGMGWDGNQPQHFGDGTRLSIL.

J is TRBJ1-4 and V is TRBV2; D not certain. Trimming cost V 7 bases and J 7 bases, with 10 bases left between them. This CDR3 spans 12 amino acids. CDR1 SNHLY and CDR2 FYNNEI come from the germline V gene. This chain's CDR3 is CASIPDLEKLFF. The CDR3 bases are TGTGCCAGCATCCCGGACCTTGAAAAACTGTTTTTT.

The sample holds a few counts of this clone. The gene calls are TRBV19 and TRBJ2-1, with D possibly matching TRBD1 (6 bases). The germline V and J ends were trimmed by 3 bases and 4 bases, with 10 bases remaining between them. This CDR3 contains 14 residues. Germline assignment: CDR1 LNHDA and CDR2 SQIVND (reference sequence). The CDR3 reads CASSIGTGYNEQFF. In DNA form, the CDR3 reads TGTGCCAGTAGTATCGGCACAGGGTACAATGAGCAGTTCTTC.

This clone is a singleton in its sample. The chain is built from TRBV5-1 and TRBJ1-2; D not certain. V was shortened by 2 bases and J by 1 base, with 9 bases between the two germline ends. There are 14 residues in the CDR3. Germline lookup yields CDR1 SGHRS and CDR2 YFSETQ. This chain's CDR3 is CASSLTVLNYGYTF. In DNA form, the CDR3 reads TGCGCCAGCAGCTTAACGGTCCTTAACTATGGCTACACCTTC.

The chain has TRBV6-1 and TRBJ2-7, with D hard to call. Trimming took off 4 bases at V and 3 bases at J, with 7 bases between the two ends. CDR3 length: 12 residues. Germline V gives CDR1 MNHNS, CDR2 SASEGT. Written as DNA, the CDR3 is TGTGCCAGCAGTGGGCAGGTCTACGAGCAGTACTTC. Its translation is CASSGQVYEQYF.

The V and J genes are TRBV5-4 and TRBJ1-1; the D gene is possibly TRBD1 (6 bases). V lost 1 base, J lost 5 bases, and 15 bases lay in between. CDR3 length: 15 amino acids. Germline assignment: CDR1 SGHNT and CDR2 YYREEE (reference sequence). The CDR3 sequence: CASSLTGKGGTEAFF. The CDR3 DNA reads TGTGCCAGCAGCTTGACAGGGAAAGGAGGAACTGAAGCTTTCTTT. Based on the CDR3 plus reference TRBV5-4 and TRBJ1-1, the full variable domain is ETGVTQSPTHLIKTRGQQVTLRCSSQSGHNTVSWYQQALGQGPQFIFQYYREEENGRGNFPPRFSGLQFPNYSSELNVNALELDDSALYLCASSLTGKGGTEAFFGQGTRLTVV.